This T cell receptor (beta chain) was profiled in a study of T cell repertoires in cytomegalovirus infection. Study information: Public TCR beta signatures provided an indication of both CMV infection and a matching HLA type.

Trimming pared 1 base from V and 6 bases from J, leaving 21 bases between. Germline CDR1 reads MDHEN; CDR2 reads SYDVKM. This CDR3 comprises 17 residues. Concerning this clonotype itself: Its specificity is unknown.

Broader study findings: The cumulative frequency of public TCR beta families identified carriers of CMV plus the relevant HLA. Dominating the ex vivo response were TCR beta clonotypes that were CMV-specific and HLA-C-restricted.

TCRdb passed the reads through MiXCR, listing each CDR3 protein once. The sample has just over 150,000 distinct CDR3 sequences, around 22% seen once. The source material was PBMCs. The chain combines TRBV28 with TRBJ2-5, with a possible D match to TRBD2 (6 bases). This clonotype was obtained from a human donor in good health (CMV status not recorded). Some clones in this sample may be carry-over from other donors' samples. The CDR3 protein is CASSLSSTRDFIQTQYF. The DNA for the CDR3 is TGTGCCAGCAGTTTATCCTCAACCCGGGACTTCATCCAGACCCAGTACTTC.